Listed here are 22 T cell receptor beta chains from one sample, sequenced in a study of T cell changes during pregnancy in multiple sclerosis. The table came from immunoSEQ multiplex PCR; TCRdb's copy has only in-frame clones and leaves some out. Of approximately 60,000 clones listed, about 90% are singletons. The source was peripheral blood, collected in the third trimester of pregnancy. All receptors derive from a female donor in good health, enrolled as a control in a pregnancy study.

The CDR3 nucleotides read TGTGCCAGTAGTATATCCGGGCAGGGGAGCTACGAGCAGTACTTC. It codes for CASSISGQGSYEQYF. The chain joins TRBV19 to TRBJ2-7; TRBD1 is a possible D gene (6 bases). Germline CDR1 is LNHDA and CDR2 is SQIVND (reference sequence). The length of the CDR3 is 15 residues. The V gene lost 2 bases and the J gene lost 3 bases, with 14 bases spanning the gap.

The genes are TRBV19 and TRBJ2-1; D is unresolved. The length of the CDR3 is 13 residues. From germline, CDR1 is LNHDA and CDR2 SQIVND (reference sequence). The V and J ends lost 5 bases and 4 bases respectively, with 9 bases between them. The CDR3 spells CASSPSFYNEQFF. As DNA, the CDR3 is TGTGCCAGTAGTCCCTCTTTTTACAATGAGCAGTTCTTC.

The genes are TRBV25-1 and TRBJ2-1, with 7 bases identical to TRBD2. Trimming cost V 4 bases and J 6 bases; bases outside gene matches: 15. There are 17 residues in the CDR3. CDR1 is MGHDK and CDR2 is SYGVNS in the germline V gene. The CDR3 DNA sequence: TGTGCCAGCAGTGGGGGGTTGGGCGGGAGAAGGATCAATGAGCAGTTCTTC. It specifies CASSGGLGGRRINEQFF.

V gene TRBV7-9 combines with J gene TRBJ1-2; 9 bases align to TRBD1. V gave up 6 bases and J gave up 2 bases; unmatched junction bases: 10. The CDR3 contains 16 residues. The germline CDR1 and CDR2 sequences are SEHNR and FQNEAQ (reference sequence). DNA of the CDR3: TGTGCCAGCAGTCCACCCATCGGACAGGGGAACTATGGCTACACCTTC. Translated, it gives CASSPPIGQGNYGYTF. Supplemented by reference TRBV7-9 and TRBJ1-2, the full variable domain reads DTGVSQNPRHKITKRGQNVTFRCDPISEHNRLYWYRQTLGQGPEFLTYFQNEAQLEKSRLLSDRFSAERPKGSFSTLEIQRTEQGDSAMYLCASSPPIGQGNYGYTFGSGTRLTVV.

The CDR3 reads CASKAGEGSPLHF. As DNA, the CDR3 is TGTGCCAGCAAGGCGGGGGAGGGATCACCCCTCCACTTT. The rearrangement links TRBV6-1 to TRBJ1-6; TRBD1 is a possible D gene (5 bases). CDR1 is MNHNS and CDR2 is SASEGT in the germline V gene. V lost 7 bases, J lost 10 bases, and 14 bases lay in between. This CDR3 has 13 amino acids.

CDR3 bases: TGCGCCAGCAGCCACGGACAGGGAGAGACTGAAGCTTTCTTT. Translating it yields CASSHGQGETEAFF. The gene calls are TRBV4-3 and TRBJ1-1; 8 positions agree with TRBD1. The J segment lost 5 bases and the V segment lost 3 bases, leaving 5 bases of the junction unmatched. The CDR3 consists of 14 residues. CDR1 is LGHNA and CDR2 is YSLEER in the germline V gene.

The chain carries TRBV29-1 and TRBJ1-3; TRBD1 is a possible D gene (6 bases). V was trimmed by 4 bases and J by 0 bases, leaving 10 bases between them. Looked up from germline, CDR1 is SQVTM and CDR2 is ANQGSEA. The CDR3 contains 14 residues. CDR3 residues: CSVGKGVSGNTIYF. CDR3 nucleotides: TGCAGCGTTGGTAAGGGGGTCTCTGGAAACACCATATATTTT.

V usage is TRBV15 and J usage is TRBJ2-1, with D maybe TRBD2 (6 bases). CDR1 is LNHNV, CDR2 YYDKDF, per germline (reference sequence). Trimming removed 5 bases at V and 6 bases at J, with 14 bases between. This CDR3 region has 14 residues. CDR3 region: CATSGGDSLNEQFF. As DNA, the CDR3 is TGTGCCACCAGCGGAGGGGACTCTCTCAATGAGCAGTTCTTC.

This chain uses TRBV27 with TRBJ2-7, with a tentative D call TRBD2 (5 bases). The germline V and J ends were trimmed by 5 bases and 9 bases, with 14 bases remaining between them. The germline V gene encodes CDR1 MNHEY and CDR2 SMNVEV (reference sequence). The CDR3 sequence is 12 residues long. The CDR3 DNA reads as TGTGCCAGCAGTCCTCTCACGGGAAGGCAGTACTTC. Translation gives CASSPLTGRQYF.

The chain employs TRBV27 and TRBJ1-1; weak D call: TRBD1 (6 bases). CDR1 and CDR2 from the germline V gene are MNHEY and SMNVEV (reference sequence). V lost 4 bases and J 0 bases, leaving 9 bases between the germline ends. This CDR3 is built from 14 residues. CDR3 DNA sequence: TGTGCCAGCAGTTCCGGACAGATGAACACTGAAGCTTTCTTT. Residues: CASSSGQMNTEAFF.

V and J are TRBV19 and TRBJ1-4; 7 bases are a match to TRBD1. The V gene's germline CDR1 is LNHDA and CDR2 SQIVND (reference sequence). V shed 5 bases, J shed 3 bases, and the junction held 6 bases outside the gene matches. The CDR3 covers 15 residues. The CDR3 DNA sequence: TGTGCCAGTAGTCCCCGACAGGGCGCTAATGAAAAACTGTTTTTT. It encodes CASSPRQGANEKLFF.

The V gene is TRBV9, the J gene TRBJ2-7, with 7 bases identical to TRBD1. CDR1 SGDLS and CDR2 YYNGEE come from the germline V gene. The CDR3 consists of 14 residues. Unmatched junction bases numbered 9, after V lost 4 bases and J lost 5 bases. The CDR3 DNA reads TGTGCCAGCAGCACGCAGACAGGGCGCGACGAGCAGTACTTC. The encoded protein is CASSTQTGRDEQYF.

The chain combines TRBV10-3 with TRBJ2-1; TRBD1 agrees at 9 bases. CDR1 ENHRY and CDR2 SYGVKD come from the germline V gene. Unmatched junction bases numbered 15, after V lost 11 bases and J lost 7 bases. This CDR3 has 15 residues. This CDR3 reads CAVLNPGQGTNEQFF. The CDR3 DNA follows: TGTGCCGTCTTAAACCCGGGACAGGGAACGAATGAGCAGTTCTTC.

This chain uses TRBV19 with TRBJ1-5, with 8 bases identical to TRBD1. Germline assignment: CDR1 LNHDA and CDR2 SQIVND (reference sequence). V gave up 7 bases and J gave up 2 bases; unmatched junction bases: 4. The CDR3 runs to 14 residues. In DNA form, the CDR3 reads TGTGCCAGTACTGCGGACAGGGGCAATCAGCCCCAGCATTTT. Its protein is CASTADRGNQPQHF.

This chain joins TRBV5-1 and TRBJ2-1; 9 positions agree with TRBD2. CDR1 is SGHRS, CDR2 YFSETQ, per germline. V gave up 6 bases and J gave up 4 bases; unmatched junction bases: 11. The CDR3 totals 16 residues. CDR3 in amino acids: CASMVLAGEGYNEQFF. CDR3 in DNA: TGCGCCAGCATGGTGTTAGCGGGAGAAGGGTACAATGAGCAGTTCTTC.

The V and J genes are TRBV19 and TRBJ2-3; 12 nucleotides align to TRBD2. The CDR3 is 14 residues long. J gave up 3 bases and V 6 bases, and 1 base lay outside the gene matches. Per the germline V gene, CDR1 is LNHDA and CDR2 is SQIVND (reference sequence). CDR3 nucleotide sequence: TGTGCCAGTAGGACTAGCGGGAGAACAGATACGCAGTATTTT. Translation: CASRTSGRTDTQYF.

V usage is TRBV4-1 and J usage is TRBJ2-1; no firm D call. CDR1 is MGHRA, CDR2 YSYEKL, per germline. The CDR3 consists of 16 residues. V was cut by 2 bases and J by 1 base, with 12 bases left in between. This CDR3 reads CASSQLDIVSYNEQFF. CDR3 bases: TGCGCCAGCAGCCAACTTGACATCGTTTCCTACAATGAGCAGTTCTTC.

The V gene is TRBV6-9, the J gene TRBJ1-4; D is perhaps TRBD1 (5 bases). The CDR3 runs to 18 residues. Trimming removed 2 bases from V and 1 base from J, with 17 bases in between. CDR1 MNHGY and CDR2 SVAAGI come from the germline V gene. The CDR3 DNA follows: TGTGCCAGCAGTTATAGGCGGACACCATGGGGAACTAATGAAAAACTGTTTTTT. Its protein is CASSYRRTPWGTNEKLFF.

The V gene is TRBV7-2, the J gene TRBJ2-1; the match to TRBD2 covers 7 bases. Germline lookup yields CDR1 SGHTA and CDR2 FQGNSA. V lost 5 bases, J lost 6 bases, and 19 bases stayed unmatched. The CDR3 runs 18 residues. CDR3 in amino acids: CASSREGTGGPSGNEQFF. CDR3 in DNA: TGTGCCAGCAGCCGTGAAGGAACGGGAGGTCCCTCCGGCAATGAGCAGTTCTTC.

This sequence joins TRBV9 and TRBJ2-5, with D possibly being TRBD2 (5 bases). Trimming left V 4 bases short and J 5 bases short, with 21 bases between. Germline V CDR1 and CDR2: SGDLS, YYNGEE. The CDR3 runs to 16 residues. CDR3 sequence reads: CASSPRPEGRGETQYF. The CDR3 DNA is TGTGCCAGCAGCCCAAGACCGGAAGGCCGCGGGGAGACCCAGTACTTC. Variable domain in full (rest from reference TRBV9 and TRBJ2-5): DSGVTQTPKHLITATGQRVTLRCSPRSGDLSVYWYQQSLDQGLQFLIQYYNGEERAKGNILERFSAQQFPDLHSELNLSSLELGDSALYFCASSPRPEGRGETQYFGPGTRLLVL.

The chain recombines TRBV29-1 with TRBJ2-1; TRBD2 agrees at 13 bases. CDR3 length: 15 amino acids. J lost 2 bases, V lost 7 bases, and 5 bases had no gene match. Per the germline V gene, CDR1 is SQVTM and CDR2 is ANQGSEA. CDR3 protein: CSGGTSGTAYNEQFF. The CDR3 nucleotides read TGCAGCGGTGGGACTAGCGGGACTGCCTACAATGAGCAGTTCTTC.

The rearrangement joins TRBV19 to TRBJ1-4; 7 nucleotides agree with TRBD1. J was trimmed by 7 bases and V by 6 bases; bases with no gene match: 8. This CDR3 spans 14 amino acids. CDR1 is LNHDA and CDR2 is SQIVND in the germline V gene (reference sequence). The CDR3 sequence is CASRVTGAGEKLFF. In DNA, the CDR3 is TGTGCCAGTAGAGTTACAGGGGCGGGTGAAAAACTGTTTTTT.